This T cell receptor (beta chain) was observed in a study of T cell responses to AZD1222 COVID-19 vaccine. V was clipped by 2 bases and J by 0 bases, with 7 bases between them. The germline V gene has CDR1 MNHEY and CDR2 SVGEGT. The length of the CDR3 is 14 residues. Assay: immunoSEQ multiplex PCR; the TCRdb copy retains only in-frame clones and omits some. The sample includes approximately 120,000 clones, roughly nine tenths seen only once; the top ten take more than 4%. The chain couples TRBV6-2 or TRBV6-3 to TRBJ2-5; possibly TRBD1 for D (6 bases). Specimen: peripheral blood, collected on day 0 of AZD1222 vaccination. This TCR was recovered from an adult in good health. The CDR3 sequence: CASSYRTDQETQYF. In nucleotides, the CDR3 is TGTGCCAGCAGTTACCGGACAGACCAAGAGACCCAGTACTTC.